This T cell receptor beta chain came from a study of blood T cells in healthy people across ages. Findings and caveats of the study: With age, beta diversity per million T cells declined roughly linearly, significantly by 40. Estimates based on one million T cells were treated as lower bounds.

Combining a sample-barcoded 5' primer with a J-beta primer mix, a second PCR ran for about 6 to 12 cycles. MiXCR, applied by TCRdb to the 5' RACE reads, yields one record per CDR3 protein. There are around 710,000 distinct CDR3 sequences in the sample; 43% occur only once, and 20% to 25% lies in the top ten. Comment on this clonotype: Its antigen is currently unknown.

The germline V gene has CDR1 LGHDT and CDR2 YNNKEL (reference sequence). The CDR3 is 17 residues long. The V and J ends lost 1 base and 6 bases respectively, with 16 bases between them. The origin of this receptor is a woman in her fifties or sixties in good health. Sequencing used blood. This chain joins TRBV3-1 and TRBJ1-6; D remains unclear. The CDR3 spells CASSQVYGPLGNSPLHF. DNA for the CDR3: TGTGCCAGCAGCCAAGTGTACGGACCCTTGGGTAATTCACCCCTCCACTTT.